The 11 T cell receptor beta chains below all came from one sample that was sequenced in a study of blood T cell repertoires in COVID-19 (TCRdb year 2020). Libraries were built with the immunoSEQ multiplex PCR assay. Entries here come from immuneACCESS through TCRdb and include only in-frame sequences with V and J called. Some clones fail to appear in such tables; in the studies checked, an unresolved V gene covers under half of the shortfall, and the cause of the remainder is unknown. The sample table lists about 170,000 clones, 74% of them with a count of one. In total, the top ten clones hold less than 3% of the sample. The sequencing input was peripheral blood. The receptors stem from a woman older than 75 with acute or convalescent COVID-19.

This sequence joins TRBV7-8 and TRBJ1-1, with a possible D match to TRBD1 (6 bases). The CDR3 is 14 residues long. Trimming removed 4 bases at V and 4 bases at J, with 13 bases between. Germline V lookup: CDR1 SGHVS, CDR2 FQNEAQ. CDR3 loop: CASSSRSGVTEAFF. Written as DNA, the CDR3 is TGTGCCAGCAGCTCAAGATCAGGGGTCACTGAAGCTTTCTTT.

This clone was seen more than once but under ten times. The DNA of the CDR3 is TGTGCCAGCATCGGACGGGACTTTACTATAGTGGGCGAGCAGTACTTC. Translating it yields CASIGRDFTIVGEQYF. The gene calls are TRBV28 and TRBJ2-7; D may be TRBD2 (6 bases). This CDR3 comprises 16 residues. Germline CDR1 reads MDHEN; CDR2 reads SYDVKM. The V end lost 7 bases, the J end lost 6 bases, and 25 bases lay between the germline ends.

The rearrangement joins TRBV9 to TRBJ1-1; 7 bases are a match to TRBD1. V trimming: 0 bases; J trimming: 3 bases; junction bases outside the gene matches: 11. CDR1 and CDR2 from the germline V gene are SGDLS and YYNGEE. The CDR3 length is 17 residues. The CDR3 region is CASSVDIGGVPDTEAFF. The CDR3 DNA sequence: TGTGCCAGCAGCGTAGATATAGGGGGCGTCCCCGACACTGAAGCTTTCTTT.

This rearrangement joins TRBV29-1 to TRBJ2-2; TRBD1 aligns across 7 bases. The germline V gene has CDR1 SQVTM and CDR2 ANQGSEA. The CDR3 loop spans 13 amino acids. J was trimmed by 4 bases and V by 4 bases; bases with no gene match: 3. CDR3 amino acids: CSVAGTVTGELFF. For the CDR3, the DNA is TGCAGCGTTGCCGGGACAGTCACCGGGGAGCTGTTTTTT.

About this clone itself: The junction and the germline gene differ at one end; a read error may be behind it. V usage is TRBV6-5 and J usage is TRBJ2-4; 10 bases agree with TRBD2. Looked up from germline, CDR1 is MNHEY and CDR2 is SVGAGI. This CDR3 has 16 amino acids. Here the CDR3 reads CASSYGLAGATNIQYF. The CDR3 DNA reads TGTGCCAGCAGTTACGGGCTAGCGGGAGCCACAAACATTCAGTACTTC.

The chain carries TRBV7-9 and TRBJ2-1; 11 bases fit TRBD1. CDR1 SEHNR and CDR2 FQNEAQ come from the germline V gene (reference sequence). This CDR3 contains 15 residues. V lost 3 bases to trimming and J lost 4 bases; unmatched junction nucleotides: 2. CDR3 loop: CASSFGQGAYNEQFF. The CDR3 region has the DNA TGTGCCAGCAGCTTCGGACAGGGGGCATACAATGAGCAGTTCTTC.

This clone has ten or more counts. V usage is TRBV18 and J usage is TRBJ1-5; TRBD1 might be the D (6 bases). CDR1 and CDR2 from the germline V gene are KGHSH and LQKENI. The V end lost 3 bases, the J end lost 2 bases, and 14 bases lay between the germline ends. The CDR3 is made up of 16 amino acids. CDR3 sequence reads: CASSPDRGSRNQPQHF. Written as DNA, the CDR3 is TGTGCCAGCTCACCCGATAGGGGGAGTCGCAATCAGCCCCAGCATTTT.

The CDR3 bases are TGTGCCAGCAGCCGGCCGGCAGGGGGCGTTCAGAATGAGCAGTTCTTC. Translating it yields CASSRPAGGVQNEQFF. The genes are TRBV11-2 and TRBJ2-1; TRBD1 aligns across 8 bases. J lost 7 bases, V lost 5 bases, and 13 bases had no gene match. The CDR3 loop spans 16 amino acids. Germline V lookup: CDR1 SGHAT, CDR2 FQNNGV.

CDR3 sequence (DNA): TGTGCCTGGAAGGGACTAGCGGACACCGGGGAGCTGTTTTTT. Its protein is CAWKGLADTGELFF. The V call is TRBV30, the J call TRBJ2-2, with 11 bases matching TRBD2. Germline assignment: CDR1 GTSNPN and CDR2 SVGIG (reference sequence). The CDR3 runs 14 residues. After removal of 4 bases from V and 3 bases from J, the junction contained 1 base not matched to a gene.

V is TRBV28 and J is TRBJ1-5; D possibly corresponds to TRBD1 (5 bases). The CDR3 consists of 13 residues. Germline CDR1 is MDHEN and CDR2 is SYDVKM. The CDR3 DNA reads TGTGCTACCCACGGGGGAAGCAATCAGCCCCAGCATTTT. Translated: CATHGGSNQPQHF.

This clone has more than one count but fewer than ten. The chain joins TRBV27 to TRBJ1-4; tentative D call: TRBD1 (6 bases). Germline values: CDR1 MNHEY, CDR2 SMNVEV (reference sequence). The CDR3 extends over 17 amino acids. V was pared by 6 bases and J by 3 bases, with 20 bases between. Written as DNA, the CDR3 is TGTGCCAGCAGCCCTATTACCACTGACAGGTCTAATGAAAAACTGTTTTTT. Protein product: CASSPITTDRSNEKLFF.